This TCR beta chain originates from a study of blood T cell repertoires in COVID-19. In the study's own analysis: For nucleated cells, counts were estimated from reference gene primer amplification. Clones were sequenced by immunoSEQ multiplex PCR, and TCRdb holds only the in-frame ones, with some missing. The V and J calls and clone size were taken over from that table, and D and trimming were inferred from the DNA. This table holds 200,000 or so clones, roughly four fifths found once. The sequence derives from a woman aged 70-85 years with active or convalescent COVID-19. Material: peripheral blood.

CDR3 nucleotides: TGTGCCAGCAGCAAGTCAGGGGCTACCCCCTCTGGAAACACCATATATTTT. It codes for CASSKSGATPSGNTIYF. V gene TRBV21-1 combines with J gene TRBJ1-3; TRBD1 is the table's D call, not checked against the DNA. TRBV21-1 is assigned pseudogene status. The CDR3 covers 17 residues.